This T cell receptor beta chain was sequenced during a study of blood T cell repertoires in COVID-19. Original methodology: Reference gene primers were amplified, and this amplification served to estimate nucleated cell counts. Clones were read by immunoSEQ multiplex PCR, and TCRdb kept only the in-frame ones, dropping some. V and J calls and clone size come straight from that table; D and trimming were deduced from the DNA. The sample records 180,000 or so clones, 80% to 90% being singletons. Germline V CDR1 and CDR2: MNHEY, SVGAGI. This CDR3 comprises 15 residues. Between the trimmed V and J ends, which lost 2 bases and 2 bases, there was a span of 10 bases.

The sequenced sample was peripheral blood. The rearrangement joins TRBV6-5 to TRBJ2-1; no clear D. The clonotype originates from a man aged 18 to 29 with active or convalescent COVID-19. In DNA, the CDR3 is TGTGCCAGCAGTTACAGAAGCGCTACCTACAATGAGCAGTTCTTC. Protein product: CASSYRSATYNEQFF.